This T cell receptor beta chain was recovered during a study of T cell responses to AZD1222 COVID-19 vaccine (dated by TCRdb to the early 2020s). For the wider study: AZD1222 recipients with second doses at about 4 weeks or about 12 weeks were pooled, because spike-specific TCR depth and breadth did not differ between schedules. Enrollment into the trials was organized by age into subgroups of 18-55, 56-69 and 70-plus years, and those subgroups contained roughly 160, 29 and 62 TCR-sequenced participants, respectively. A total of roughly 240 trial participants underwent TCR sequencing, of whom nearly 210 received two doses of AZD1222 and some 25 received two doses of the MenACWY control vaccine. Overall results and qualifications from the work: In the small 56-69-year group, the increase in depth fell short of significance, most likely because of low power. Conclusions about previously exposed vaccinees are limited, since just five or six AZD1222 recipients were seropositive for SARS-CoV-2 at baseline. Spike-specific TCR breadth and depth rose significantly after two AZD1222 doses compared with day 0 and with MenACWY recipients. Vaccine-associated CD4 TCRs spanned the whole spike protein, with dominant responses in regions 160-218 and 743-854. Because no samples from the day 14 peak response were available, repertoires could be characterized only after the peak T cell response. Nearly half of unique spike-specific TCRs reportedly recognized epitopes outside regions mutated in the B.1.351 and B.1.1.7 variants. Participants were mostly white British, with more females than males. The authors suggested clonal diversity may have been underestimated.

What the time point label conveys for this sample: baseline before first vaccination. Samples from vaccinated people were obtained from the UK trials COV001 and COV002, which included a single-blind randomized controlled phase 2/3 trial of AZD1222 (ChAdOx1 nCoV-19) in healthy adults. For TCRbeta chain sequencing, PBMC samples were collected from trial participants at day 0 and at day 28 after the second dose. The CDR3 regions of human TCRbeta chains were subjected to immunosequencing. The study's own analysis went as follows. TCRs in the repertoires were compared against a reference library of SARS-CoV-2-specific TCRs that had been generated with the MIRA antigen-specificity platform. Breadth meant the fraction of unique TCRs that were SARS-CoV-2-associated, whereas depth meant the fraction of total T cells that were SARS-CoV-2-associated. Using the MIRA data, each spike-specific TCR was mapped to the spike region that the TCR reacts to and placed in a CD4 or CD8 class. Log10-transformed breadth and depth values were compared by one-way ANOVA with Sidak's multiple comparisons tests. TCRdb provides this immuneACCESS table in a form limited to in-frame rearrangements. Some clones are lacking; in checked studies, under half of them reflect an unresolved V gene, and why the rest are absent is not known. D and trimming were read from the DNA, whereas the V and J calls and clone size are those reported in that table. This sample has about 120,000 clones in its table, and 88% of those were observed once. Clones ranked in the top ten supply about 5% of the sample.

Note on this clone: There is no known antigen for this receptor. Base qualities are not recorded, but no much larger clone differs from it by a single base.

The CDR3 has 13 amino acids, counting the end cysteine and phenylalanine. Left in the record is the CDR3 DNA by itself, 39 bases read in frame from the first base. Reading the germline V gene (reference sequence) gives CDR1 MNHEY and CDR2 SMNVEV. V and J are trimmed by 8 bases and 2 bases, and the gene matches miss 3 bases of the junction. This chain is built from TRBV27 and TRBJ1-5; TRBD1 matches 7 bases in the middle. The sequencing here drew on peripheral blood, taken on day 0 of AZD1222 vaccination. The sequence came from an adult in good health. The CDR3 protein sequence reads: CASQGVGNQPQHF. The nucleotide sequence reads TGTGCCAGCCAGGGGGTTGGCAATCAGCCCCAGCATTTT.